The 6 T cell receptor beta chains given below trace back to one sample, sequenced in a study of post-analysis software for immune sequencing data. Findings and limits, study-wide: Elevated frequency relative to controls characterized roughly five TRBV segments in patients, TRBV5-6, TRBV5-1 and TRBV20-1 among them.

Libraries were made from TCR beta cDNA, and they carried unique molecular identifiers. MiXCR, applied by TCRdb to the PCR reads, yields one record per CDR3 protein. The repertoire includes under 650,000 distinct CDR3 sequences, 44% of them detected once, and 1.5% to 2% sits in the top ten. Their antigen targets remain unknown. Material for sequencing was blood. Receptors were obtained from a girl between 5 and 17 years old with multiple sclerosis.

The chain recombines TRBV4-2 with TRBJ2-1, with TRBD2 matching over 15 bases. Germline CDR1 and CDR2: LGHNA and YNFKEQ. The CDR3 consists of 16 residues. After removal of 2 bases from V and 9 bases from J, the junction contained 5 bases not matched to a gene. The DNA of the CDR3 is TGTGCCAGCAGCCAAATGGGGACTAGCGGGAGGCGTGAGCAGTTCTTC. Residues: CASSQMGTSGRREQFF.

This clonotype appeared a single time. The CDR3 coding sequence is TGTGCCAGCAGCTCGATAGGACTAGCGGGGAGACAGACCCAGTACTTC. This translates into CASSSIGLAGRQTQYF. The chain links TRBV7-2 to TRBJ2-7; 12 bases match TRBD2. The J call may be incorrect, as the DNA end agrees better with TRBJ2-5. CDR3 length equals 16 residues. CDR1 and CDR2 from the germline V gene are SGHTA and FQGNSA.

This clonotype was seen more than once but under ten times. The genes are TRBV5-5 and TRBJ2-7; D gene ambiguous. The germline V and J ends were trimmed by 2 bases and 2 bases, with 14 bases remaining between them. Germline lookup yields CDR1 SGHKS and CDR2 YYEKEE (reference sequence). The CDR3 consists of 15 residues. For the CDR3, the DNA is TGTGCCAGCAGCTTCAATCCGGACCGAGCCTACGAGCAGTACTTC. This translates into CASSFNPDRAYEQYF.

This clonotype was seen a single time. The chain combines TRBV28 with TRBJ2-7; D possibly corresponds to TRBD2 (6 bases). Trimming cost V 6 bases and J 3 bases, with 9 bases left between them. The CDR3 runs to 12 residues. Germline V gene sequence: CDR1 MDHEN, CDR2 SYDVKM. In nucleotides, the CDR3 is TGTGCCAGCAGGGAGGGGCGCTACGAGCAGTACTTC. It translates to CASREGRYEQYF.

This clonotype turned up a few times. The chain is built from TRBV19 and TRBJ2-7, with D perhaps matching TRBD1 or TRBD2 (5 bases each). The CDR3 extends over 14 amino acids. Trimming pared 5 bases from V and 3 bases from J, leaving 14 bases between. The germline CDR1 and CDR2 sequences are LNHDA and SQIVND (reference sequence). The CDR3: CASSGPGRLYEQYF. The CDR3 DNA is TGTGCCAGTAGTGGACCGGGACGCCTCTACGAGCAGTACTTC.

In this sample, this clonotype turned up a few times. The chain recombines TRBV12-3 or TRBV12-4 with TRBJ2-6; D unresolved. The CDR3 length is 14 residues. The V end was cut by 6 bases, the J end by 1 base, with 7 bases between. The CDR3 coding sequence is TGTGCCAGCAGCCGGGCGTCTGGGGCCAACGTCCTGACTTTC. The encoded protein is CASSRASGANVLTF.